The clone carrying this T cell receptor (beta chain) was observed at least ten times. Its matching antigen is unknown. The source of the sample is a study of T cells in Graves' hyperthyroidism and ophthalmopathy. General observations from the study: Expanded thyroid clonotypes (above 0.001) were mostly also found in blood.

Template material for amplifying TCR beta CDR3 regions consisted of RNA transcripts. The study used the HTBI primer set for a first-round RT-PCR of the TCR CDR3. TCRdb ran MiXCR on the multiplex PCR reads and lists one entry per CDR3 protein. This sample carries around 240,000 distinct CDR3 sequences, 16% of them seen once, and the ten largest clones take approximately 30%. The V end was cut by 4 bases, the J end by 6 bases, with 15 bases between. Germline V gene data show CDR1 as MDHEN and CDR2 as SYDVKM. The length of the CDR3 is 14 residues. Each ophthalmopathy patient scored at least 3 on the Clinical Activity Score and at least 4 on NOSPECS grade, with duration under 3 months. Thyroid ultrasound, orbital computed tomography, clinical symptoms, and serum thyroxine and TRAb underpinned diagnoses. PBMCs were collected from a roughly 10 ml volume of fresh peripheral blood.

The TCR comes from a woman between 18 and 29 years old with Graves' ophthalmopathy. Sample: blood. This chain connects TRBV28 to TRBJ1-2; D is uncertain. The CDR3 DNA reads TGTGCCAGCAGTTACGGGGTGACAAATGATGGCTACACCTTC. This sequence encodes CASSYGVTNDGYTF.